Each of the 18 T cell receptor beta chains below was sequenced from the same sample in a study of CD8+ T cells in alopecia areata. Researchers sorted pooled cutaneous lymph node cells on the basis of CD4, CD8alpha, NKG2D, NKG2ACE and other markers. RNA was isolated and reverse transcribed to cDNA, the sequencing template. The data were produced by immunoSEQ multiplex PCR, yet TCRdb's version contains in-frame clones alone and is incomplete. Sampling found 290,000 or so clones, none seen once. The sample was CD4+ T cells sorted from a lymph node. The receptors shown here come from a C3H/HeJ mouse with alopecia areata. The strain bears MHC haplotype H2-k.

As to this clone: Any gene name here is a mouse gene name. The read ends 4 residues shy of where the CDR3 ends; the end is completed using the germline J gene. Other DNA sequences of this sample code for an identical CDR3. The chain has TRBV1 and TRBJ2-2; a weak D match, TRBD2 (6 bases). Germline V gene data show CDR1 as NSQYPW and CDR2 as LRSPGD (reference sequence). The CDR3 is 14 residues long. Trimming left V 3 bases short and J 2 bases short, with 7 bases between. CDR3 bases read: TGCACCTGCAGTGCCGGGACTAACACCGGG. Its protein is CTCSAGTNTG. The full CDR3 protein reads CTCSAGTNTGQLYF. Filled out from reference TRBV1 and TRBJ2-2, the complete variable domain reads VTLLEQNPRWRLVPRGQAVNLRCILKNSQYPWMSWYQQDLQKQLQWLFTLRSPGDKEVKSLPGADYLATRVTDTELRLQVANMSQGRTLYCTCSAGTNTGQLYFGEGSKLTVL.

This clone was counted between two and nine times. Gene names and germline match the mouse. The sequenced fragment ends 3 residues before the CDR3 boundary, so the rest is inferred from the germline J gene. Distinct nucleotide sequences in the sample also encode this CDR3. The gene calls are TRBV13-1 and TRBJ1-6; 10 positions agree with TRBD1. TRBJ1-6 is filed as an ORF, its function uncertain. With 3 bases clipped from V and 4 bases from J, the junction kept 4 bases outside the gene matches. Germline V gene sequence: CDR1 NSHNY, CDR2 SYGAGN. The CDR3 sequence is 16 residues long. The CDR3 DNA, read in part, is TGTGCCAGCAGTGCCGGGACAGGGGATTATAATTCGCCC. This translates into CASSAGTGDYNSP. The complete CDR3 protein is CASSAGTGDYNSPLYF.

This clone showed up just a few times. Mouse names are used for the genes. The read finishes 4 residues shy of the CDR3 end, and the germline J gene is used to complete it. This chain links TRBV31 with TRBJ2-7, with D maybe TRBD1 (6 bases). This CDR3 comprises 12 residues. Germline V lookup: CDR1 GKSSPN, CDR2 SITVG. The CDR3: CAWSPRGYEQYF. The CDR3 DNA, read in part, is TGTGCCTGGAGTCCCAGGGGTTAT.

This clone was seen a few times. The genes and germline here are from mouse. The CDR3 is cut off 4 residues early in the read; its end comes from the germline J gene. This chain joins TRBV13-2 and TRBJ1-2; D is possibly TRBD1 (6 bases). The germline V gene encodes CDR1 NNHNN and CDR2 SYGAGS (reference sequence). This CDR3 region has 12 residues. CDR3 DNA (partial): TGTGCCAGCGGTGCGGGGGGGCTC. Its translation is CASGAGGL. The whole CDR3 is CASGAGGLDYTF.

This clone was detected a few times. All gene names here are mouse names. The read ends 4 residues early relative to the CDR3; the germline J gene fills the gap. The rearrangement joins TRBV5 to TRBJ2-5, with D maybe TRBD1 (5 bases). The germline CDR1 and CDR2 sequences are LGHNA and YNLKQL (reference sequence). Deletions cut 4 bases from V and 3 bases from J, with 11 bases between. CDR3 length: 14 amino acids. Incomplete CDR3 DNA: TGTGCCAGCAGCCCCAGCCAGGGACAAGAC. Encoded protein: CASSPSQGQD. The complete CDR3 protein is CASSPSQGQDTQYF.

In regard to this clone: Gene names and germline match the mouse. The missing CDR3 end, 4 residues past where the read stops, is filled in from the germline J gene. J is TRBJ1-2 and V is TRBV5; D is perhaps TRBD1 (6 bases). Germline loops: CDR1 LGHNA, CDR2 YNLKQL (reference sequence). Trimming removed 2 bases from V and 0 bases from J, with 10 bases in between. The CDR3 is 15 residues long. This chain's CDR3 is CASSQSQGSNSDYTF. CDR3 bases read: TGTGCCAGCAGCCAATCCCAGGGGTCAAACTCC.

This clone came up a few times. Gene and germline names: mouse. The DNA ends 4 residues before the CDR3 does, and the rest of the CDR3 is filled in from the germline J gene. Other DNA variants within this sample encode the same CDR3. The rearrangement joins TRBV13-2 to TRBJ2-4, with D possibly TRBD2 on 5 matching bases. Trimming shortened V by 2 bases and J by 1 base, and 5 bases separated the two germline ends. CDR1 and CDR2 (germline): NNHNN, SYGAGS (reference sequence). The CDR3 covers 13 residues. The sequenced part of the CDR3 DNA is TGTGCCAGCGGTGACTGGGGTCAAAAC. This sequence encodes CASGDWGQN. The whole CDR3 protein reads CASGDWGQNTLYF.

Concerning this clone itself: The germline and genes are mouse ones. The read ends 3 residues before the CDR3 terminus; that terminus is restored from the germline J gene. The chain links TRBV19 to TRBJ1-6; TRBD1 agrees at 10 bases. TRBJ1-6 is recorded as an ORF, its role being uncertain. V shed 0 bases, J shed 9 bases, and the junction held 6 bases outside the gene matches. The V gene's germline CDR1 is FNHDT and CDR2 SITEND (reference sequence). The CDR3 is made up of 16 amino acids. The DNA read from the CDR3 is TGTGCCAGCAGTATAGGGACAGGGGGGAGTGTTTCGCCC. Its translation is CASSIGTGGSVSP. The entire CDR3 sequence reads CASSIGTGGSVSPLYF.

This clone was counted only a few times. Gene names and germline match the mouse. Other DNA variants within this sample encode the same CDR3. The sequenced part of the CDR3 DNA is TGTGCCAGCGGTGATTGGGGGGCTAGTGCAGAA. Its translation is CASGDWGASAE. The whole CDR3 reads CASGDWGASAETLYF. This chain joins TRBV13-2 and TRBJ2-3, with a weak D call TRBD2 (7 bases). With the read ending 4 residues before the CDR3 end, the germline J gene is used to fill in that end. The CDR3 is 15 amino acids. Germline V CDR1 and CDR2: NNHNN, SYGAGS (reference sequence). Trimming stripped 1 base from V and 0 bases from J, with 9 bases between.

For this clone: The germline and genes are mouse ones. The CDR3 end is not reached by the read, which stops 4 residues before it; the germline J gene fills it in. The rearrangement links TRBV5 to TRBJ2-3, with 8 nucleotides matching TRBD2. This CDR3 region has 17 residues. V was clipped by 0 bases and J by 0 bases; unmatched bases: 5. Germline assignment: CDR1 LGHNA and CDR2 YNLKQL (reference sequence). The sequenced part of the CDR3 DNA is TGTGCCAGCAGCCAAGACGCACTGGGGGCAAGTGCAGAA. This translates into CASSQDALGASAE. The CDR3 in full is CASSQDALGASAETLYF.

Worth noting for this clone: Germline and genes here are mouse. The read finishes 4 residues shy of the CDR3 end, and the germline J gene is used to complete it. The chain recombines TRBV13-2 with TRBJ2-1; 9 bases match TRBD2. The CDR3 loop spans 16 amino acids. Trimming at V came to 3 bases and at J to 4 bases, leaving 8 bases not matched to a gene. Looked up from germline, CDR1 is NNHNN and CDR2 is SYGAGS (reference sequence). The CDR3 is CASGGKLGGGYAEQFF. Partial CDR3 DNA: TGTGCCAGCGGTGGCAAACTGGGGGGCGGGTATGCT.

Concerning this clone: This may stem from a read error, because a much larger clone lies one nucleotide away. The listed genes are named as in mouse. This specimen includes other DNA sequences encoding the same CDR3. The CDR3 bases that were read are TGTGCCAGCAGTATTCCGGGACAGGGCTATGCT. It encodes CASSIPGQGYA. The whole CDR3 reads CASSIPGQGYAEQFF. The chain recombines TRBV19 with TRBJ2-1, with TRBD1 matching over 9 bases. The read stops 4 residues short of the end of the CDR3; the missing end is completed from the germline J gene. Germline CDR1 is FNHDT and CDR2 is SITEND (reference sequence). The CDR3 length is 15 residues. J lost 3 bases, V lost 2 bases, and 3 bases had no gene match.

Of note for this clone: Germline and genes: mouse. The read terminates 4 residues before the CDR3 end, so the remaining end is supplied by the germline J gene. The same CDR3 arises from other DNA sequences in this sample as well. V and J are TRBV31 and TRBJ2-7; TRBD1 might be the D (7 bases). The V gene's germline CDR1 is GKSSPN and CDR2 SITVG. CDR3 size: 12 residues. CDR3: CAWSQGAYEQYF. The sequenced part of the CDR3 DNA is TGTGCCTGGAGTCAGGGGGCTTAT. Using reference TRBV31 and TRBJ2-7 for the parts outside the CDR3, the full variable domain is AQTIHQWPVAEIKAVGSPLSLGCTIKGKSSPNLYWYWQATGGTLQQLFYSITVGQVESVVQLNLSASRPKDDQFILSTEKLLLSHSGFYLCAWSQGAYEQYFGPGTRLTVL.

This clone was counted only a few times. Genes here carry mouse names. With the read ending 4 residues before the CDR3 end, the germline J gene is used to fill in that end. The gene calls are TRBV1 and TRBJ2-5; D is ambiguous. Trimming shortened V by 0 bases and J by 0 bases, and 7 bases separated the two germline ends. This CDR3 comprises 15 residues. From germline, CDR1 is NSQYPW and CDR2 LRSPGD (reference sequence). This CDR3 is CTCSADRVNQDTQYF. Partial CDR3 DNA: TGCACCTGCAGTGCAGATAGGGTTAACCAAGAC. The complete variable domain, with remaining parts taken from reference TRBV1 and TRBJ2-5, reads VTLLEQNPRWRLVPRGQAVNLRCILKNSQYPWMSWYQQDLQKQLQWLFTLRSPGDKEVKSLPGADYLATRVTDTELRLQVANMSQGRTLYCTCSADRVNQDTQYFGPGTRLLVL.

About this clone itself: Germline and genes here are mouse. Sequencing ends 4 residues short of the CDR3 end; the germline J gene provides the rest. This chain joins TRBV19 and TRBJ2-3; TRBD1 agrees at 9 bases. CDR1 and CDR2 from the germline V gene are FNHDT and SITEND (reference sequence). V trimming: 7 bases; J trimming: 0 bases; junction bases outside the gene matches: 3. This CDR3 has 14 amino acids. Here the CDR3 reads CASHRGPSAETLYF. The CDR3 bases that were read are TGTGCCAGCCACAGGGGGCCTAGTGCAGAA.

This clone has a handful of counts. The genes and germline here are from mouse. The observed sequence ends 4 residues before the CDR3 terminus, with the missing tail filled in from the germline J gene. This specimen includes other DNA sequences encoding the same CDR3. V and J are TRBV5 and TRBJ2-3; 9 nucleotides agree with TRBD1. In germline, CDR1 is LGHNA, CDR2 YNLKQL (reference sequence). Trimming took 3 bases from V and 1 from J; bases not matched to a gene: 2. The CDR3 loop spans 15 amino acids. The CDR3 DNA, read in part, is TGTGCCAGCAGCCAGACAGGGGGAGGTGCAGAA. Translated: CASSQTGGGAE. The whole CDR3 reads CASSQTGGGAETLYF.

This clone was counted a few times. Gene names and germline refer to mouse. The sequenced fragment ends 4 residues before the CDR3 boundary, so the rest is inferred from the germline J gene. This chain joins TRBV29 and TRBJ2-7; D is ambiguous. V lost 7 bases to trimming and J lost 3 bases, with 7 bases between them. Germline CDR1 is MSHET and CDR2 is SYDVDS. The CDR3 loop spans 11 amino acids. The CDR3 spells CASTDNYEQYF. Partial CDR3 DNA: TGTGCTAGCACCGACAACTAT.

This clone has a handful of counts. Gene names are the mouse ones. Sequencing ends 4 residues short of the CDR3 end; the germline J gene provides the rest. V gene TRBV19 combines with J gene TRBJ2-7; TRBD1 might be the D (6 bases). Germline lookup yields CDR1 FNHDT and CDR2 SITEND (reference sequence). V was cut by 5 bases and J by 3 bases, with 9 bases left in between. The CDR3 is 12 residues long. The CDR3 protein is CASRDRLYEQYF. The covered CDR3 bases are TGTGCCAGCAGGGACAGACTCTAT. The full variable domain, with the rest looked up from reference TRBV19 and TRBJ2-7, is GGIITQTPKFLIGQEGQKLTLKCQQNFNHDTMYWYRQDSGKGLRLIYYSITENDLQKGDLSEGYDASREKKSSFSLTVTSAQKNEMAVFLCASRDRLYEQYFGPGTRLTVL.